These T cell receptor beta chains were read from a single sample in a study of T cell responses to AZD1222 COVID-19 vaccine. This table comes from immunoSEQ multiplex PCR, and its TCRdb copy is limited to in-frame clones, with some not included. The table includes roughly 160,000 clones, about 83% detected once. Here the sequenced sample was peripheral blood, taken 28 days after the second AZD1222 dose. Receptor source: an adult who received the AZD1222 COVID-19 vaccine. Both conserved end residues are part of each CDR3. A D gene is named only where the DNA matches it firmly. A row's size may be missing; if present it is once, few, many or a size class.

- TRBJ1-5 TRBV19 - CASSISPYSNQPQHF TGTGCCAGTAGTATATCGCCTTATAGCAATCAGCCCCAGCATTTT
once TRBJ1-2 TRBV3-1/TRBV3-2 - CASSQRLGANYGYTF TGTGCCAGCAGCCAACGACTGGGGGCTAACTATGGCTACACCTTC
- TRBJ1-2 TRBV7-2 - CASSFPLLFYGYTF TGTGCCAGCAGCTTCCCGCTTCTTTTCTATGGCTACACCTTC
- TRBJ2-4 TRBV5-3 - CARSLLWSGVTKNIQYF TGTGCCAGAAGCTTGCTGTGGAGTGGGGTAACCAAAAACATTCAGTACTTC
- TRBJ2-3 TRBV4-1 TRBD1 CASSQEIQGDGVSDTQYF TGCGCCAGCAGCCAAGAAATTCAGGGGGATGGGGTATCAGATACGCAGTATTTT
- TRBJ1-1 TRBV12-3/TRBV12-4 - CASSILSRLEAFF TGTGCCAGCAGTATCTTGTCGCGCCTTGAAGCTTTCTTT
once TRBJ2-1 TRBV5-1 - CASSLDGNEQFF TGCGCCAGCAGCTTGGATGGGAATGAGCAGTTCTTC
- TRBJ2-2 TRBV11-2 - CASSLGSVDTGELFF TGTGCCAGCAGCTTAGGGTCGGTAGACACCGGGGAGCTGTTTTTT
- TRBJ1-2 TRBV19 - CASHNRGHGYGYTF TGTGCCAGCCATAACCGGGGCCATGGCTATGGCTACACCTTC
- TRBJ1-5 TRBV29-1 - CSVGGSNQPQHF TGCAGCGTTGGGGGGAGCAATCAGCCCCAGCATTTT
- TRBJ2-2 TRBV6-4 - CASSDSIGTAYTGELFF TGTGCCAGCAGTGACTCGATAGGGACCGCATACACCGGGGAGCTGTTTTTT
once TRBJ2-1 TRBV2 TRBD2 CASGPTGLAGGEFF TGTGCCAGCGGACCTACGGGACTAGCGGGGGGCGAGTTCTTC
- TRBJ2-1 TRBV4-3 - CASSLMGGHNEQFF TGCGCCAGCAGCCTAATGGGGGGCCACAATGAGCAGTTCTTC
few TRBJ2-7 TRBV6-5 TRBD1 CATEDRAYEQYF TGTGCCACCGAAGACAGGGCGTACGAGCAGTACTTC
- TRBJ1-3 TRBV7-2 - CASSFADSGNTIYF TGTGCCAGCAGCTTCGCAGACTCTGGAAACACCATATATTTT
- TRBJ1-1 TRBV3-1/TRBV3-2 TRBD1 CASSPTGTGGGHTEAFF TGTGCCAGCAGTCCGACCGGGACAGGGGGCGGTCACACTGAAGCTTTCTTT
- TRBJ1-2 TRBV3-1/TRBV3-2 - CASSQGGSGAGYGYTF TGTGCCAGCAGCCAGGGAGGTTCAGGGGCAGGCTATGGCTACACCTTC
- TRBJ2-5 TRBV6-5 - CASRGNPGETQYF TGTGCCAGCAGGGGAAATCCGGGTGAGACCCAGTACTTC
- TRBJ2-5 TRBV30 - CAWRRVQGRGETQYF TGTGCCTGGAGGAGGGTACAGGGGAGGGGAGAGACCCAGTACTTC
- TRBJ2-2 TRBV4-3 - CASSQEINTNTGELFF TGCGCCAGCAGCCAAGAGATCAATACTAACACCGGGGAGCTGTTTTTT
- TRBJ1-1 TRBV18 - CASSPLTAGMNTEAFF TGTGCCAGCTCACCACTAACCGCCGGGATGAACACTGAAGCTTTCTTT
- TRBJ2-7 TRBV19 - CASSNRDLVRQYF TGTGCCAGTAGTAACCGGGACCTCGTACGGCAGTACTTC
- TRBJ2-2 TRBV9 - CASSEWEGGPGEELFF TGTGCCAGCAGCGAATGGGAGGGGGGGCCTGGTGAGGAGCTGTTTTTT
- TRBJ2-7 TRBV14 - CASSQNLILGYSYEQYF TGTGCCAGCAGCCAAAATTTGATACTAGGGTACTCCTACGAGCAGTACTTC
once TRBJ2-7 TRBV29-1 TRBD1 CSVEDGDRAYEQYF TGCAGCGTTGAAGACGGGGACAGAGCCTACGAGCAGTACTTC
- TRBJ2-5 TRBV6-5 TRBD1 CAIHRDRLQETQYF TGTGCCATACACCGGGACAGGTTACAAGAGACCCAGTACTTC
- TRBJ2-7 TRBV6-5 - CATLLLSYEQYF TGTGCCACCCTTCTCCTCTCCTACGAGCAGTACTTC
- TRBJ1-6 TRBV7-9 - CASSFEGHSPLHF TGTGCCAGCAGCTTTGAGGGGCACTCACCCCTCCACTTT
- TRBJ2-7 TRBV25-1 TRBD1 CASSELGQGISEQYF TGTGCCAGCAGTGAATTAGGACAGGGGATTAGCGAGCAGTACTTC
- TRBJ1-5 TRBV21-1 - CASRPCGTAIRNQPQHF TGTGCCAGCAGACCTTGCGGCACTGCCATCCGCAATCAGCCCCAGCATTTT
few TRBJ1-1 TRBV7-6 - CASSGTGAVEAFF TGTGCCAGCAGCGGAACGGGGGCCGTTGAAGCTTTCTTT
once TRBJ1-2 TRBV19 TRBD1 CASRRGQGVRNYGYTF TGTGCCAGTAGAAGGGGACAGGGGGTTCGTAACTATGGCTACACCTTC
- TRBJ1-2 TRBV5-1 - CASSLERVDYGYTF TGCGCCAGCAGCTTGGAAAGGGTGGACTATGGCTACACCTTC
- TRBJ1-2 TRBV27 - CASSLAGVGGYTF TGTGCCAGCAGTTTAGCCGGCGTAGGCGGCTACACCTTC
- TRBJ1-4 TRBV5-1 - CASRLGTVAEKLFF TGCGCCAGCAGGCTAGGAACAGTCGCTGAAAAACTGTTTTTT
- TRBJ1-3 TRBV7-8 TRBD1 CASSAGQALRFDTIYF TGTGCCAGCAGCGCGGGACAGGCCCTTAGATTTGACACCATATATTTT
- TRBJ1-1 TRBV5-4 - CASTPGGQRNTEAFF TGTGCCAGCACCCCGGGAGGACAGAGAAACACTGAAGCTTTCTTT
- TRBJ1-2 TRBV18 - CASSPGAGLKTNYGYTF TGTGCCAGCTCACCAGGGGCAGGGCTAAAAACTAACTATGGCTACACCTTC
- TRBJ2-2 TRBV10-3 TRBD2 CASRGGATNTGELFF TGTGCCTCCCGGGGAGGGGCCACGAACACCGGGGAGCTGTTTTTT
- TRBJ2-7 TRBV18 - CASSPPGQSYEQYF TGTGCCAGCTCACCTCCCGGACAGTCCTACGAGCAGTACTTC
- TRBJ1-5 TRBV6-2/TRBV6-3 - CASSEGGGNQPQHF TGTGCCAGCAGTGAGGGGGGTGGCAATCAGCCCCAGCATTTT